The following is a T cell receptor beta chain sequence with its context. No antigen is known for it. The data were taken from a study of T cell responses to AZD1222 COVID-19 vaccine. Study-level results: Donors were mostly white British, more females; clonal diversity possibly underestimated. No day 14 peak samples; only post-peak repertoires were characterized. In the spike-specific TCR repertoire, nearly half reportedly target unmutated variant regions. Baseline seropositivity occurred in only a handful of AZD1222 recipients.

Assay: immunoSEQ multiplex PCR; the TCRdb copy retains only in-frame clones and omits some. The sample records approximately 110,000 clones, about 87% being singletons. V shed 3 bases, J shed 0 bases, and the junction held 6 bases outside the gene matches. Germline CDR1 KGHDR, CDR2 SFDVKD. This CDR3 has 17 amino acids. The specimen comprised peripheral blood, sampled on day 0 of AZD1222 vaccination. The source of this sequence is an adult in good health. The rearrangement joins TRBV24-1 to TRBJ2-1; TRBD2 agrees at 8 bases. The CDR3 DNA is TGTGCCACCAGTGATCAGACTAGCGAGAGCTCCTACAATGAGCAGTTCTTC. It is translated as CATSDQTSESSYNEQFF.